These 14 T cell receptor beta chains were all obtained from the same sample, sequenced in a study of identifying expanded T cells in peripheral blood (dated by TCRdb to between 2017 and 2020). The method was the immunoSEQ multiplex PCR assay. TCRdb holds this immuneACCESS table with in-frame rearrangements only. Some clones are missing; in checked studies, unresolved V genes explain under half, and the rest has no known cause. The sample includes about 110,000 clones, with approximately 90% observed a single time. The ten biggest clones cover 16% of the sample. Sequencing was done on a sample of blood. Receptors were obtained from a person aged 18-70 years in good health.

The chain carries TRBV7-6 and TRBJ2-7; unclear D gene. Trimming removed 2 bases at V and 0 bases at J, with 8 bases between. The length of the CDR3 is 14 residues. CDR1 SGHVS and CDR2 FNYEAQ come from the germline V gene. The CDR3 here is CASSLYGPSYEQYF. The CDR3 region has the DNA TGTGCCAGCAGCTTATATGGCCCCTCCTACGAGCAGTACTTC.

The chain couples TRBV5-1 to TRBJ2-7; D may correspond to TRBD1 or TRBD2 (5 bases each). V shed 4 bases and J shed 5 bases, with 19 bases lying between them. Germline CDR1 and CDR2: SGHRS and YFSETQ. The length of the CDR3 is 15 residues. CDR3 in DNA: TGCGCCAGCAGCAACTCCGGGACGGGAATTGACGAGCAGTACTTC. It codes for CASSNSGTGIDEQYF.

The V gene is TRBV28, the J gene TRBJ1-1; D remains ambiguous. Germline values: CDR1 MDHEN, CDR2 SYDVKM. CDR3 size: 13 residues. With 1 base removed from V and 1 base from J, the gap between germline ends came to 4 bases. CDR3 protein: CASSLLRNTEAFF. The CDR3 DNA is TGTGCCAGCAGTTTATTGAGGAACACTGAAGCTTTCTTT.

The chain is built from TRBV5-6 and TRBJ1-2; D not certain. The V gene lost 0 bases and the J gene lost 6 bases, with 3 bases spanning the gap. The CDR3 consists of 11 residues. Germline V lookup: CDR1 SGHDT, CDR2 YYEEEE. The CDR3 coding sequence is TGTGCCAGCAGCTTGGGGAATGGCTACACCTTC. This translates into CASSLGNGYTF.

V is TRBV11-1 and J is TRBJ1-2, with 7 bases lining up with TRBD1. Looked up from germline, CDR1 is SGHAT and CDR2 is FQDESV (reference sequence). V shed 5 bases, J shed 0 bases, and the junction held 15 bases outside the gene matches. This CDR3 comprises 18 residues. The CDR3: CASSRGQPRQGTNYGYTF. CDR3 DNA: TGTGCCAGCAGCCGCGGACAACCTCGACAGGGAACTAACTATGGCTACACCTTC.

The chain carries TRBV29-1 and TRBJ1-1, with TRBD1 as a possible D gene (5 bases). Trimming cost V 7 bases and J 3 bases, with 12 bases left between them. The CDR3 has 12 amino acids. Per germline, CDR1 SQVTM and CDR2 ANQGSEA. The CDR3 protein is CSGGVGDTEAFF. The CDR3 coding sequence is TGCAGCGGAGGGGTTGGCGACACTGAAGCTTTCTTT.

This chain joins TRBV4-3 and TRBJ1-1; D possibly corresponds to TRBD1 (6 bases). Germline V gene data show CDR1 as LGHNA and CDR2 as YSLEER. This CDR3 has 15 residues. V gave up 4 bases and J gave up 8 bases, with 20 bases separating them. CDR3 protein: CASSRDYGGAREAFF. As DNA, the CDR3 is TGCGCCAGCAGCCGAGACTATGGGGGGGCGCGGGAAGCTTTCTTT.

The chain combines TRBV2 with TRBJ1-1; D remains unclear. V lost 7 bases and J lost 1, with 7 bases in between. There are 12 residues in the CDR3. Germline V gene data show CDR1 as SNHLY and CDR2 as FYNNEI. The chain's CDR3 is CASTRQNTEAFF. As DNA, the CDR3 is TGTGCCAGCACCAGACAGAACACTGAAGCTTTCTTT.

This sequence joins TRBV18 and TRBJ1-5, with unresolved D. Germline loops: CDR1 KGHSH, CDR2 LQKENI. There are 14 residues in the CDR3. Trimming shortened V by 3 bases and J by 7 bases, and 13 bases separated the two germline ends. The DNA of the CDR3 is TGTGCCAGCTCACCCACCACGGGCTACCAGCCCCAGCATTTT. It yields the protein CASSPTTGYQPQHF.

This rearrangement joins TRBV4-3 to TRBJ2-5; D is uncertain. CDR3 size: 14 residues. Deletions cut 0 bases from V and 0 bases from J, with 5 bases between. The germline V gene encodes CDR1 LGHNA and CDR2 YSLEER. The CDR3 DNA reads TGCGCCAGCAGCCAAGAACAGAACCAAGAGACCCAGTACTTC. This translates into CASSQEQNQETQYF.

The chain carries TRBV6-6 and TRBJ1-4; the D gene is possibly TRBD1 (5 bases). The CDR3 has 16 residues. Trimming shortened V by 5 bases and J by 4 bases, and 17 bases separated the two germline ends. Germline CDR1 and CDR2: MNHNY and SVGAGI (reference sequence). The CDR3 is CASSARERGGNEKLFF. DNA for the CDR3: TGTGCCAGCAGTGCAAGGGAGAGGGGAGGTAATGAAAAACTGTTTTTT.

This chain joins TRBV28 and TRBJ1-4; D not resolved. V lost 5 bases and J 4 bases, leaving 14 bases between the germline ends. The CDR3 runs to 15 residues. Germline V gives CDR1 MDHEN, CDR2 SYDVKM. The CDR3 loop reads CASSPPLSFNEKLFF. In DNA, the CDR3 is TGTGCCAGCAGTCCCCCGCTTAGCTTTAATGAAAAACTGTTTTTT.

The chain recombines TRBV15 with TRBJ1-6, with 9 nucleotides matching TRBD1. V dropped 3 bases and J dropped 8; count of bases not matched to a gene: 2. Germline V gene sequence: CDR1 LNHNV, CDR2 YYDKDF (reference sequence). The CDR3 runs 14 residues. The DNA of the CDR3 is TGTGCCACCAGCAGGGGACAGGGAGATTCACCCCTCCACTTT. It encodes CATSRGQGDSPLHF.

The gene calls are TRBV7-9 and TRBJ2-5; D remains unclear. Germline CDR1 SEHNR, CDR2 FQNEAQ (reference sequence). This CDR3 is 11 amino acids long. V lost 5 bases and J 5 bases, leaving 6 bases between the germline ends. This CDR3 reads CASSPVETQYF. CDR3 DNA sequence: TGTGCCAGCAGCCCTGTGGAGACCCAGTACTTC.